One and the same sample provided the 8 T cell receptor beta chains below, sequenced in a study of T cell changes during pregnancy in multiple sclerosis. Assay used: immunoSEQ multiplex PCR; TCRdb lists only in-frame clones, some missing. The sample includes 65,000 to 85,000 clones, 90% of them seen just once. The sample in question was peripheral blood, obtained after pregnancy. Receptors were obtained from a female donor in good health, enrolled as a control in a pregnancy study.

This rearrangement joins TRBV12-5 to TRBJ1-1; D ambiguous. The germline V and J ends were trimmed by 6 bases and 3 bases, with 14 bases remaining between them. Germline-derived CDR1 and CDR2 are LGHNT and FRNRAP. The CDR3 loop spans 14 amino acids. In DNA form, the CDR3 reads TGTGCTAGTGGGACCGGGAACGGACACACTGAAGCTTTCTTT. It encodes CASGTGNGHTEAFF.

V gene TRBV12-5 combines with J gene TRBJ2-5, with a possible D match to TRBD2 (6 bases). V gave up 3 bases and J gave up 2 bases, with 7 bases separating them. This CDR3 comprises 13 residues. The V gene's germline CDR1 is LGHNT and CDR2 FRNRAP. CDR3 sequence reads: CASGLAGQETQYF. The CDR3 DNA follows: TGTGCTAGTGGTTTAGCGGGTCAAGAGACCCAGTACTTC. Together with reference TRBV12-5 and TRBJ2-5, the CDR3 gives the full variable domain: DARVTQTPRHKVTEMGQEVTMRCQPILGHNTVFWYRQTMMQGLELLAYFRNRAPLDDSGMPKDRFSAEMPDATLATLKIQPSEPRDSAVYFCASGLAGQETQYFGPGTRLLVL.

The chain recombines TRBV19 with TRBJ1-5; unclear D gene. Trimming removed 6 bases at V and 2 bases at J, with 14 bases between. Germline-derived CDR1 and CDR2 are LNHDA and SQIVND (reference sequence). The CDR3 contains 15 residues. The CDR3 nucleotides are TGTGCCAGTAGCTTCCTTCCAGTCGGCAATCAGCCCCAGCATTTT. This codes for CASSFLPVGNQPQHF.

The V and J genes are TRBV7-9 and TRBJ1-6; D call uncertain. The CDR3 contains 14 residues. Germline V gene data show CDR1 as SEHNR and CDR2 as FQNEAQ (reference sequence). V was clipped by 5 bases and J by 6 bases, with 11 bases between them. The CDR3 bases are TGTGCCAGCAGCCCTCAGGCGGGTAATTCACCCCTCCACTTT. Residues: CASSPQAGNSPLHF.

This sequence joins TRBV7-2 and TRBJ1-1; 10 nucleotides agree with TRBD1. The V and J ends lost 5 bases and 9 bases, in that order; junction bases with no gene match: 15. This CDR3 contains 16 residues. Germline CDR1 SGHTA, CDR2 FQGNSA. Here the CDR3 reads CASSLELGQGNQKAFF. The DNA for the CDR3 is TGTGCCAGCAGCCTAGAACTGGGACAGGGGAATCAGAAAGCTTTCTTT.

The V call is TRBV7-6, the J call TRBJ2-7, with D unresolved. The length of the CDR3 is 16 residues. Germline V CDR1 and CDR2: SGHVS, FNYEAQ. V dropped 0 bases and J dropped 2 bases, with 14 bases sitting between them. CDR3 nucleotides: TGTGCCAGCAGCTTAGCGTCGGCTGACTTGACCTACGAGCAGTACTTC. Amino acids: CASSLASADLTYEQYF.

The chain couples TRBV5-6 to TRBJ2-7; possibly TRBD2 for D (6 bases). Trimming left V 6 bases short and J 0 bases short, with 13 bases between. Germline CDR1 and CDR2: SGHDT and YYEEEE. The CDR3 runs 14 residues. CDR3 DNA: TGTGCCAGCAACATTGGGGGGAGCTCCTACGAGCAGTACTTC. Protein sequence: CASNIGGSSYEQYF. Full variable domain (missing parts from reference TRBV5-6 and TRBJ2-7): DAGVTQSPTHLIKTRGQQVTLRCSPKSGHDTVSWYQQALGQGPQFIFQYYEEEERQRGNFPDRFSGHQFPNYSSELNVNALLLGDSALYLCASNIGGSSYEQYFGPGTRLTVT.

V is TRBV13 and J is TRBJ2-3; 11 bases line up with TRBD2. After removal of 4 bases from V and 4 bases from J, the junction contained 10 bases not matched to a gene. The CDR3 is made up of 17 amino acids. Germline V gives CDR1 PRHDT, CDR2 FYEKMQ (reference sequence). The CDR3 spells CASSSRVLAGGADTQYF. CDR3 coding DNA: TGTGCCAGCAGCTCCAGGGTCCTAGCGGGAGGAGCAGATACGCAGTATTTT.